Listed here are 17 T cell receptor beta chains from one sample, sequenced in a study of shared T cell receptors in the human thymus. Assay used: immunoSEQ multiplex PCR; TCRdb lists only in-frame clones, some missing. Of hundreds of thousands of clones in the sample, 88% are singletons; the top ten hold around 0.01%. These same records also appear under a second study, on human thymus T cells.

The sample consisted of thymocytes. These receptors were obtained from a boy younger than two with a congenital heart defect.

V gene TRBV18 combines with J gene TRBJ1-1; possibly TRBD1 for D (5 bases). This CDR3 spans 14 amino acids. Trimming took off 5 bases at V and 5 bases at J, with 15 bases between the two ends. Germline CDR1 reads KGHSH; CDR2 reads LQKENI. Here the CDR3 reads CASSVAGLRTEAFF. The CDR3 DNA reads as TGTGCCAGCTCAGTCGCGGGGCTTCGGACTGAAGCTTTCTTT.

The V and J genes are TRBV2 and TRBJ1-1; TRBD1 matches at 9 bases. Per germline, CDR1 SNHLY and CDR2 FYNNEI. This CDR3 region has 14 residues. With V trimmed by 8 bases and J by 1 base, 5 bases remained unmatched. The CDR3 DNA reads TGTGCCAGCGGGACAGGGCCCCAGAACACTGAAGCTTTCTTT. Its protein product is CASGTGPQNTEAFF.

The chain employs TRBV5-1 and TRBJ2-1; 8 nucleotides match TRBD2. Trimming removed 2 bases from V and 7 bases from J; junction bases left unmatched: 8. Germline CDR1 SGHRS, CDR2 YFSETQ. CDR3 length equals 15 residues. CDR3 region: CASSFREGLRNEQFF. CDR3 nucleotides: TGCGCCAGCAGCTTTCGGGAGGGCCTGAGGAATGAGCAGTTCTTC.

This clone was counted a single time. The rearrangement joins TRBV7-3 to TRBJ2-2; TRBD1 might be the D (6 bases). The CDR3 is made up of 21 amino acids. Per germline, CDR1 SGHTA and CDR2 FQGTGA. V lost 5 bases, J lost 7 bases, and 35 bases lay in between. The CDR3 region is CASSPKKQEQAAQQGIGELFF. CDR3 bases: TGTGCCAGCAGCCCCAAAAAGCAGGAGCAAGCGGCGCAACAGGGTATCGGGGAGCTGTTTTTT. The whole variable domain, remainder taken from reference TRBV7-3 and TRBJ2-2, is GAGVSQTPSNKVTEKGKYVELRCDPISGHTALYWYRQSLGQGPEFLIYFQGTGAADDSGLPNDRFFAVRPEGSVSTLKIQRTERGDSAVYLCASSPKKQEQAAQQGIGELFFGEGSRLTVL.

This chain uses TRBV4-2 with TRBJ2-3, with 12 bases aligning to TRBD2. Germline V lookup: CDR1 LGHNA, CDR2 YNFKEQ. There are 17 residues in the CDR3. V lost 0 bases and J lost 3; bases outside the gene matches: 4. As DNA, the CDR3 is TGTGCCAGCAGCCAAGATCGGCTAGCGGGAGGGACAGATACGCAGTATTTT. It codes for CASSQDRLAGGTDTQYF.

CDR3 in DNA: TGCGCCAGCAGCCTCACTACTAGCGGGAGGCTTGGGGAGACCCAGTACTTC. As protein: CASSLTTSGRLGETQYF. This chain joins TRBV4-1 and TRBJ2-5; 12 nucleotides align to TRBD2. Germline V gives CDR1 MGHRA, CDR2 YSYEKL. V lost 4 bases to trimming and J lost 5 bases; unmatched junction nucleotides: 11. The CDR3 is 17 residues long.

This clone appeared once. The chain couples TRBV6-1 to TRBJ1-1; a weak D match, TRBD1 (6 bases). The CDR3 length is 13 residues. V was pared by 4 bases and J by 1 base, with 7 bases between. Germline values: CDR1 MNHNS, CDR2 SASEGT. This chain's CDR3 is CASSGTANTEAFF. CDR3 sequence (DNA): TGTGCCAGCAGTGGGACAGCGAACACTGAAGCTTTCTTT.

The CDR3 region has the DNA TGTGCCAGCGGCCCCCCCTCTGGGGCCAACGTCCTGACTTTC. This translates into CASGPPSGANVLTF. The chain combines TRBV7-9 with TRBJ2-6; D ambiguous. There are 14 residues in the CDR3. Germline assignment: CDR1 SEHNR and CDR2 FQNEAQ (reference sequence). V lost 8 bases and J lost 0, with 8 bases in between.

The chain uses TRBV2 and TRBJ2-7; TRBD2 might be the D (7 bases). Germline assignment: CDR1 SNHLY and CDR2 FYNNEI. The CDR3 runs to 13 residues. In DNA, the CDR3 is TGTGCTCAAAACCAAGGGGGGGCCTACGAGCAGTACTTC. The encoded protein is CAQNQGGAYEQYF.

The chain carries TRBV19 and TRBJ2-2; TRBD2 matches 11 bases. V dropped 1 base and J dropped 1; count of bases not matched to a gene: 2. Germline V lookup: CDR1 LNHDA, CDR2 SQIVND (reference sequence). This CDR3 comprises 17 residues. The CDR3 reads CASSIAGLAENTGELFF. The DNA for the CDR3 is TGTGCCAGTAGTATAGCGGGACTAGCGGAGAACACCGGGGAGCTGTTTTTT.

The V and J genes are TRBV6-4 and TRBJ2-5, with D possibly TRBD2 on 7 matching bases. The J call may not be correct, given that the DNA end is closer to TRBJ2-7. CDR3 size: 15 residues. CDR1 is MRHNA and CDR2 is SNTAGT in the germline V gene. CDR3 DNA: TGTGCCAGCAGTGACTCTCGGGGGGCCCTCTACGAGCAGTACTTC. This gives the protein CASSDSRGALYEQYF.

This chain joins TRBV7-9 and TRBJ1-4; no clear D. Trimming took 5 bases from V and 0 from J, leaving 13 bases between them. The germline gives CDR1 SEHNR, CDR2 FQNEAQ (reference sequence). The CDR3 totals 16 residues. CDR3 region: CASSPLAGTTNEKLFF. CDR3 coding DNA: TGTGCCAGCAGCCCCCTAGCGGGGACAACTAATGAAAAACTGTTTTTT.

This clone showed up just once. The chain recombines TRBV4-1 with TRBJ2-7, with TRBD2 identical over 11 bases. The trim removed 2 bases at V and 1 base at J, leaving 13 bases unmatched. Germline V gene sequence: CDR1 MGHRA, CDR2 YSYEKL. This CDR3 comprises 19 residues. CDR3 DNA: TGCGCCAGCAGCCAAAGACTCACTAAAACTAGCGGGAGATCCTACGAGCAGTACTTC. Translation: CASSQRLTKTSGRSYEQYF.

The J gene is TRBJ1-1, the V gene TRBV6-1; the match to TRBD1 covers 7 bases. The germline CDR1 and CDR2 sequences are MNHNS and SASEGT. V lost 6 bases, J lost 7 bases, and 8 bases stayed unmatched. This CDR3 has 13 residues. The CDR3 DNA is TGTGCCAGCAGCCGCGACAGGGTGGGTGAAGCTTTCTTT. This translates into CASSRDRVGEAFF.

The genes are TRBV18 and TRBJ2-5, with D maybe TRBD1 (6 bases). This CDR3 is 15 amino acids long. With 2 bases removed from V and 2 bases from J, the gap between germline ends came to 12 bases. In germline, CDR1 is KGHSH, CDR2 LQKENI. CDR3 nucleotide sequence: TGTGCCAGCTCACCAGGGGGCAGGGGACAAGAGACCCAGTACTTC. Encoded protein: CASSPGGRGQETQYF.

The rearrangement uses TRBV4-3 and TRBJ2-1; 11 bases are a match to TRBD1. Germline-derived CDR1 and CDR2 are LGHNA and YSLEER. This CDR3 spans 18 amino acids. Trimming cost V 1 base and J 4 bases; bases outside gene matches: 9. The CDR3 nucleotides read TGCGCCAGCAGCCAAGTAACTCGGGGACAGGGGGTTTACAATGAGCAGTTCTTC. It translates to CASSQVTRGQGVYNEQFF.

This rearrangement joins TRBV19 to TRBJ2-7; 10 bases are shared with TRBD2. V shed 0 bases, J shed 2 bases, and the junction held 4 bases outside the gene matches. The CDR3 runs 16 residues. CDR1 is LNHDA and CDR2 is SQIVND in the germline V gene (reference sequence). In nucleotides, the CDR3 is TGTGCCAGTAGTATAGAATCTAGCGGGAGTACCTACGAGCAGTACTTC. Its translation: CASSIESSGSTYEQYF.